These T cell receptor beta chains were read from a single sample in a study of T cells after yellow fever vaccination. A single record per CDR3 protein comes from TCRdb applying MiXCR to the 5' RACE reads. The data hold some 400,000 distinct CDR3 sequences, with about 19% observed a single time. The sample in question was PBMCs, obtained before the yellow fever booster vaccination. The receptors originated from a man younger than 35 who received the YFV17D yellow fever vaccine. Each CDR3 is given without its conserved first and last residue. Fields, in order: J gene, V gene, clone size, CDR3 protein. Size is omitted from some rows. Given values are once, few, many or a class for expanded clones.

J gene: TRBJ1-3
V gene: TRBV7-2
clone size: once
CDR3 protein: ASSLVSGNGNTIY

J gene: TRBJ2-1
V gene: TRBV4-1
clone size: NA
CDR3 protein: ASSRAENNEQF

J gene: TRBJ2-7
V gene: TRBV5-1
clone size: few
CDR3 protein: ASSGGGDLKEQY

J gene: TRBJ2-3
V gene: TRBV5-1
clone size: few
CDR3 protein: ASSSNPAGAGADTQY

J gene: TRBJ2-3
V gene: TRBV20-1
clone size: NA
CDR3 protein: SGGVSGDTQY

J gene: TRBJ2-3
V gene: TRBV7-8
clone size: few
CDR3 protein: ASASGSSDTQY

J gene: TRBJ2-5
V gene: TRBV24-1
clone size: NA
CDR3 protein: ATSNAATPETQY

J gene: TRBJ1-1
V gene: TRBV5-5
clone size: NA
CDR3 protein: ASSADDAEAF

J gene: TRBJ1-5
V gene: TRBV9
clone size: many
CDR3 protein: ASSPRGDRVGNQPQH

J gene: TRBJ1-5
V gene: TRBV20-1
clone size: NA
CDR3 protein: SATDNDQPQH

J gene: TRBJ1-1
V gene: TRBV18
clone size: few
CDR3 protein: ASSPEHDTGRAF

J gene: TRBJ2-3
V gene: TRBV5-1
clone size: NA
CDR3 protein: ASSRKDDTQY